These 25 T cell receptor beta chains came from one sample sequenced in a study of cytomegalovirus exposure and HLA in healthy donors. Both 60 Vbeta primers and 13 Jbeta primers went into the PCR. Profiling relied on immunoSEQ multiplex PCR, and the TCRdb table lists in-frame clones only, not all of them. The repertoire consists of under 300,000 clones, with just under 85% occurring once and the leading ten covering 2% to 2.5%. Sequencing was carried out using PBMCs. The source of these receptors is a woman in her forties in good health and CMV-seropositive.

The chain combines TRBV29-1 with TRBJ2-5; perhaps TRBD2 as D (5 bases). This CDR3 is 12 amino acids long. Trimming pared 6 bases from V and 1 base from J, leaving 9 bases between. In germline, CDR1 is SQVTM, CDR2 ANQGSEA. The CDR3 reads CSVPRAQETQYF. The CDR3 DNA sequence: TGCAGCGTCCCGCGGGCCCAAGAGACCCAGTACTTC.

The chain employs TRBV27 and TRBJ1-1; 9 bases match TRBD1. After removal of 3 bases from V and 10 bases from J, the junction contained 9 bases not matched to a gene. Per germline, CDR1 MNHEY and CDR2 SMNVEV (reference sequence). The CDR3 sequence is 14 residues long. This CDR3 is CASSFQQGARGAFF. The DNA of the CDR3 is TGTGCCAGCAGTTTCCAACAGGGGGCTCGCGGAGCTTTCTTT.

The chain is built from TRBV19 and TRBJ1-4, with TRBD1 matching over 7 bases. With 7 bases clipped from V and 10 bases from J, the junction kept 12 bases outside the gene matches. The germline V gene has CDR1 LNHDA and CDR2 SQIVND (reference sequence). The CDR3 spans 14 residues. The CDR3 sequence is CASTETGTVRKLFF. The CDR3 nucleotides are TGTGCCAGTACCGAAACCGGGACAGTGAGAAAACTGTTTTTT. The whole variable domain, filled in from reference TRBV19 and TRBJ1-4, reads DGGITQSPKYLFRKEGQNVTLSCEQNLNHDAMYWYRQDPGQGLRLIYYSQIVNDFQKGDIAEGYSVSREKKESFPLTVTSAQKNPTAFYLCASTETGTVRKLFFGSGTQLSVL.

The chain links TRBV9 to TRBJ1-1, with 7 bases aligning to TRBD1. Germline V CDR1 and CDR2: SGDLS, YYNGEE. With V trimmed by 4 bases and J by 5 bases, 11 bases remained unmatched. This CDR3 is 15 amino acids long. For the CDR3, the DNA is TGTGCCAGCAGCTCCCGACAGGGTGTGGTGACTGAAGCTTTCTTT. Its translation: CASSSRQGVVTEAFF.

V gene TRBV5-6 combines with J gene TRBJ1-2, with 12 bases identical to TRBD1. CDR1 SGHDT and CDR2 YYEEEE come from the germline V gene. The J segment lost 7 bases and the V segment lost 5 bases, leaving 6 bases of the junction unmatched. CDR3 length: 14 residues. The CDR3 here is CASRPGTGGFGYTF. The DNA of the CDR3 is TGTGCCAGCAGGCCCGGGACAGGGGGCTTTGGCTACACCTTC.

The chain links TRBV19 to TRBJ2-5, with TRBD2 matching over 9 bases. J was trimmed by 5 bases and V by 4 bases; bases with no gene match: 2. This CDR3 has 13 amino acids. Germline V lookup: CDR1 LNHDA, CDR2 SQIVND (reference sequence). The CDR3: CASSSGRGETQYF. For the CDR3, the DNA is TGTGCCAGTAGTAGCGGGAGGGGGGAGACCCAGTACTTC.

This chain joins TRBV28 and TRBJ2-5; TRBD2 agrees at 14 bases. The CDR3 covers 16 residues. Trimming cost V 6 bases and J 3 bases; bases outside gene matches: 6. The germline gives CDR1 MDHEN, CDR2 SYDVKM. The CDR3 reads CASSYGTSGSKETQYF. CDR3 sequence (DNA): TGTGCCAGCAGCTACGGGACTAGCGGGAGTAAAGAGACCCAGTACTTC.

The V and J genes are TRBV4-3 and TRBJ2-7, with 10 bases matching TRBD1. V lost 5 bases, J lost 4 bases, and 8 bases stayed unmatched. This CDR3 has 15 residues. Germline V gives CDR1 LGHNA, CDR2 YSLEER. CDR3: CASSDSGTGVYEQYF. The CDR3 DNA reads TGCGCCAGCAGCGACTCCGGGACAGGGGTGTACGAGCAGTACTTC.

The rearrangement links TRBV19 to TRBJ2-2; D is uncertain. The germline V gene has CDR1 LNHDA and CDR2 SQIVND (reference sequence). V was pared by 2 bases and J by 4 bases, with 5 bases between. The CDR3 is 13 residues long. The CDR3 DNA sequence: TGTGCCAGTAGTATACTGAGCACCGGGGAGCTGTTTTTT. This codes for CASSILSTGELFF.

This clone was observed a single time. This chain links TRBV7-2 with TRBJ2-7; D possibly corresponds to TRBD1 (6 bases). Germline V gene data show CDR1 as SGHTA and CDR2 as FQGNSA. CDR3 length equals 14 residues. V lost 4 bases, J lost 0 bases, and 10 bases lay in between. CDR3 nucleotides: TGTGCCAGCAGCTCCACAGGGAGCTCCTACGAGCAGTACTTC. It encodes CASSSTGSSYEQYF. Supplemented by reference TRBV7-2 and TRBJ2-7, the full variable domain reads GAGVSQSPSNKVTEKGKDVELRCDPISGHTALYWYRQSLGQGLEFLIYFQGNSAPDKSGLPSDRFSAERTGGSVSTLTIQRTQQEDSAVYLCASSSTGSSYEQYFGPGTRLTVT.

This chain joins TRBV7-7 and TRBJ2-3, with TRBD1 matching over 7 bases. CDR3 length: 14 amino acids. CDR1 is SSHAT and CDR2 is FNYEAQ in the germline V gene (reference sequence). V lost 5 bases to trimming and J lost 3 bases; unmatched junction nucleotides: 5. Written as DNA, the CDR3 is TGTGCCAGCAGCCCGCGACAGGGAACAGATACGCAGTATTTT. Translated, it gives CASSPRQGTDTQYF.

The gene calls are TRBV6-5 and TRBJ1-5; a weak D match, TRBD1 (5 bases). This CDR3 spans 14 amino acids. Trimming removed 0 bases from V and 3 bases from J, with 6 bases in between. Germline CDR1 MNHEY, CDR2 SVGAGI. DNA of the CDR3: TGTGCCAGCAGTTACTCAGGGGACAATCAGCCCCAGCATTTT. Encoded protein: CASSYSGDNQPQHF.

The chain carries TRBV28 and TRBJ1-1; 10 bases map to TRBD1. The V gene's germline CDR1 is MDHEN and CDR2 SYDVKM. The CDR3 contains 16 residues. V dropped 6 bases and J dropped 4; count of bases not matched to a gene: 11. DNA for the CDR3: TGTGCCAGCAGCCATGGGACAGGGGATGAGGCCACTGAAGCTTTCTTT. This gives the protein CASSHGTGDEATEAFF.

This clone is a singleton in its sample. The chain combines TRBV28 with TRBJ2-7; 8 bases map to TRBD1. CDR1 is MDHEN, CDR2 SYDVKM, per germline. This CDR3 contains 15 residues. With V trimmed by 3 bases and J by 2 bases, 6 bases remained unmatched. The CDR3 DNA is TGTGCCAGCAGTTTGCCCGGGACAGGCGCCTACGAGCAGTACTTC. Amino acids: CASSLPGTGAYEQYF.

The chain recombines TRBV4-1 with TRBJ1-1; D might be TRBD1 (6 bases). Germline lookup yields CDR1 MGHRA and CDR2 YSYEKL. V was shortened by 1 base and J by 0 bases, with 12 bases between the two germline ends. This CDR3 has 16 residues. The CDR3 nucleotides read TGCGCCAGCAGCCAAGCAGGGGCCCCAATGAACACTGAAGCTTTCTTT. Translating it yields CASSQAGAPMNTEAFF.

In the case of this clone: Mismatch with germline at one junction end may stem from a read error. This chain joins TRBV7-8 and TRBJ1-2; possibly TRBD1 for D (5 bases). Per the germline V gene, CDR1 is SGHVS and CDR2 is FQNEAQ. The CDR3 runs 15 residues. CDR3 bases: TGTGCCAGCAGCGCCATCCTCAATTCAGGGTATGTCTACACCTTC. Its translation is CASSAILNSGYVYTF.

The chain is built from TRBV19 and TRBJ1-1; D ambiguous. This CDR3 has 13 amino acids. Trimming removed 2 bases from V and 0 bases from J, with 4 bases in between. CDR1 is LNHDA, CDR2 SQIVND, per germline (reference sequence). CDR3 nucleotides: TGTGCCAGTAGTATATCAGTGAACACTGAAGCTTTCTTT. Its protein product is CASSISVNTEAFF.

The gene calls are TRBV30 and TRBJ1-2, with D tentatively TRBD1 (5 bases). V lost 8 bases and J lost 3, with 19 bases in between. The CDR3 is made up of 14 amino acids. Germline CDR1 and CDR2: GTSNPN and SVGIG (reference sequence). The CDR3 loop is CAQGVVLGDYGYTF. In nucleotides, the CDR3 is TGTGCCCAAGGGGTGGTTCTAGGAGACTATGGCTACACCTTC.

This clone was detected only a few times. The rearrangement uses TRBV4-1 and TRBJ2-2; 8 bases align to TRBD2. V was clipped by 2 bases and J by 6 bases; unmatched bases: 2. Germline V gives CDR1 MGHRA, CDR2 YSYEKL. The CDR3 runs 14 residues. CDR3 region: CASSQPLAAGELFF. In DNA, the CDR3 is TGCGCCAGCAGCCAACCACTAGCGGCCGGGGAGCTGTTTTTT.

This clone was seen only a few times. J is TRBJ2-7 and V is TRBV5-1, with 8 bases lining up with TRBD1. The V segment lost 0 bases and the J segment 7 bases; nucleotides outside the gene matches: 9. Germline CDR1 SGHRS, CDR2 YFSETQ. The CDR3 runs to 15 residues. The CDR3: CASSLVGQALEEQYF. Here the CDR3 DNA reads TGCGCCAGCAGCTTGGTGGGACAGGCCCTAGAGGAGCAGTACTTC.

The chain joins TRBV5-1 to TRBJ2-7; weak D call: TRBD1 (6 bases). Trimming stripped 1 base from V and 1 base from J, with 15 bases between. The CDR3 has 16 residues. Germline CDR1 SGHRS, CDR2 YFSETQ. Here the CDR3 reads CASSLLSDSLSYEQYF. The CDR3 nucleotides are TGCGCCAGCAGCTTGTTATCGGACAGCCTTTCCTACGAGCAGTACTTC.

V usage is TRBV13 and J usage is TRBJ2-7; D may be TRBD2 (6 bases). This CDR3 has 16 residues. The germline V gene encodes CDR1 PRHDT and CDR2 FYEKMQ (reference sequence). With 5 bases removed from V and 2 bases from J, the gap between germline ends came to 19 bases. The CDR3 DNA reads as TGTGCCAGCAGCCCCCGGGGTAGCGGCCCCGCCTACGAGCAGTACTTC. This encodes CASSPRGSGPAYEQYF.

The V gene is TRBV30, the J gene TRBJ1-2; no reliable D call. The CDR3 runs to 12 residues. Between the trimmed V and J ends, which lost 8 bases and 2 bases, there was a span of 12 bases. The V gene's germline CDR1 is GTSNPN and CDR2 SVGIG (reference sequence). CDR3 amino acids: CAHGQANYGYTF. Here the CDR3 DNA reads TGTGCCCATGGGCAGGCGAACTATGGCTACACCTTC.

This clone has a single count. V usage is TRBV28 and J usage is TRBJ2-7; the match to TRBD2 covers 9 bases. The germline CDR1 and CDR2 sequences are MDHEN and SYDVKM. The CDR3 extends over 15 amino acids. Trimming took 7 bases from V and 3 from J; bases not matched to a gene: 10. In DNA form, the CDR3 reads TGTGCCAGCAAGACTCCGGGACTAGCCGACTACGAGCAGTACTTC. Translated: CASKTPGLADYEQYF.

The rearrangement links TRBV5-4 to TRBJ1-5; possibly TRBD1 for D (6 bases). Trimming pared 4 bases from V and 7 bases from J, leaving 12 bases between. Germline CDR1 SGHNT, CDR2 YYREEE (reference sequence). The CDR3 runs 13 residues. The CDR3 DNA reads TGTGCCAGCAGCCCCAGCAGGGGACAGCCCCAGCATTTT. It translates to CASSPSRGQPQHF.